One T cell receptor (beta chain) is described in this entry. The target antigen is unknown. An end of the junction differs from the germline gene, which may be a read error. The sort gate was single viable CD3+CD4+CD8-CD45RO+ cells for memory CD4+ T cells. CMV serostatus came from serum IgG against pp150, pp28, p38, p52. The record originates from a study of memory CD4+ T cells and cytomegalovirus serostatus. Some clones are missing from TCRdb's copy, which holds only in-frame ones; the method was immunoSEQ multiplex PCR. The sample includes roughly 64,000 clones, roughly three quarters of them seen just once. Study observations and caveats: Each of 67 CMV-associated TCRbeta sequences occurred in one to five individuals.

CDR1 is SSHAT, CDR2 FNYEAQ, per germline (reference sequence). CDR3 length equals 15 residues. This clonotype originated in an adult in good health and CMV-seronegative. The chain links TRBV7-7 to TRBJ2-5; 14 nucleotides align to TRBD2. The specimen sequenced was memory CD4+ T cells from blood. CDR3 region: CASSGTSGSIETQYF. The DNA of the CDR3 is TGTGCTAGCAGCGGGACTAGCGGGAGTATTGAGACCCAGTACTTC.